A selection of T cell receptor beta chains follows, all from one sample in a study of human T cells and chemical hapten exposure. Using its own MiXCR run on the RACE reads, TCRdb lists one record per CDR3 protein. In the table there are some 380,000 distinct CDR3 sequences, roughly 5% of which are singletons. The sequencing here drew on whole blood, taken in connection with sensitization to the hapten diphenylcyclopropenone (DPC). The source is a woman in her forties or fifties with alopecia areata. Some clones in this sample may be carry-over from other donors' samples. Both conserved end residues are part of each CDR3. Each record gives: D gene, V gene, clone size, J gene, CDR3 DNA, CDR3 protein. D genes are given only for firm matches. Clone sizes are given selectively: once, few, many, or a class where the clone is expanded.

>NA|TRBV7-9|few|TRBJ1-2
TGTGCCATCCAGGGCACTGCTAACTATGGCTACACCTTC
CAIQGTANYGYTF
>NA|TRBV4-1|few|TRBJ1-1
TGCGCCAGCAGCCAAATTGGTGGAGGGTACACTGAAGCTTTCTTT
CASSQIGGGYTEAFF
>TRBD2|TRBV11-2|few|TRBJ2-1
TGTGCCAGCAGCGTAGACGGTCTAGCGGGCCCCAATGAGCAGTTCTTC
CASSVDGLAGPNEQFF
>NA|TRBV6-5|NA|TRBJ2-4
TGTGCCAGCAGTTACGGGCCTGAGAAAAACATTCAGTACTTC
CASSYGPEKNIQYF
>TRBD2|TRBV6-2/TRBV6-3|few|TRBJ2-3
TGTGCCAGCAGTGCGAGCGGGGGGGCAGCAGATACGCAGTATTTT
CASSASGGAADTQYF
>NA|TRBV18|few|TRBJ2-6
TGTGCCAGCTCACCACCGGGCTCAATTGGGGCCAACGTCCTGACTTTC
CASSPPGSIGANVLTF
>NA|TRBV30|many|TRBJ2-7
TGTGCCCGTGCACTAGGGGGGAGACCCTACGAGCAGTACTTC
CARALGGRPYEQYF
>TRBD2|TRBV28|many|TRBJ2-2
TGTGCCAGCAGTTTACCAACAGGGACTAGGCTCTCCGGGGAGCTGTTTTTT
CASSLPTGTRLSGELFF
>TRBD2|TRBV7-9|many|TRBJ2-5
TGTGCCAGCAGCTCCACTAGCGGGTGGGAGACCCAGTACTTC
CASSSTSGWETQYF
>NA|TRBV30|few|TRBJ1-3
TGTGCCCTGGCTTCTGGAAACACCATATATTTT
CALASGNTIYF
>NA|TRBV6-5|few|TRBJ2-3
TGTGCCAGCAGTTACTCGACGGGGGAGTGGGATACGCAGTATTTT
CASSYSTGEWDTQYF
>NA|TRBV20-1|many|TRBJ2-1
TGCAGTGCTAGACAGGTGGATTCTTCCTACAATGAGCAGTTCTTC
CSARQVDSSYNEQFF
>NA|TRBV24-1|NA|TRBJ1-1
TGTGCCACCAGTGACGGACGGGACACTGAAGCTTTCTTT
CATSDGRDTEAFF
>NA|TRBV11-2|NA|TRBJ2-6
TGTGCCAGCAGTCCCTCTGGGGGGACTGGGGCCAACGTCCTGACTTTC
CASSPSGGTGANVLTF
>NA|TRBV6-6|many|TRBJ2-7
TGTGCCACCTCACCGGGACTCCCTTTAATGCAGTACTTC
CATSPGLPLMQYF
>TRBD2|TRBV6-2/TRBV6-3|many|TRBJ2-7
TGTGCCAGCAGTTATCGGAGCGGGAGGGCCTACGAGCAGTACTTC
CASSYRSGRAYEQYF
>TRBD1|TRBV19|many|TRBJ2-7
TGTGCCAGTTCTCCTAAACCCGGACAGGGTGTCCCCTACGAGCAGTACTTC
CASSPKPGQGVPYEQYF
>NA|TRBV11-2|NA|TRBJ1-1
TGTGCCAGCAGCTTAAAGATAAACACTGAAGCTTTCTTT
CASSLKINTEAFF
>NA|TRBV9|few|TRBJ2-5
TGTGCCAGCAGCGTAGCAGGCGGTGGGCCCCAAGAGACCCAGTACTTC
CASSVAGGGPQETQYF
>TRBD2|TRBV7-2|few|TRBJ2-1
TGTGCCAGCAGCCCACCCGGGACTAGCTTTAACAATGAGCAGTTCTTC
CASSPPGTSFNNEQFF
>TRBD2|TRBV5-1|many|TRBJ2-1
TGCGCCAGCAGCTTGGTAACTAGCGGGAGGGATATGGATGAGCAGTTCTTC
CASSLVTSGRDMDEQFF
>NA|TRBV20-1|NA|TRBJ2-3
TGCAGTGTCCCATACCAGTCCTTAGGCACAGATACGCAGTATTTT
CSVPYQSLGTDTQYF
>TRBD2|TRBV28|few|TRBJ2-1
TGTGCCAGTACTAGCGGGAGTCTCGGTGAGCAGTTCTTC
CASTSGSLGEQFF
>TRBD2|TRBV6-2/TRBV6-3|many|TRBJ2-5
TGTGCCAGCAGTTACCCCGAAGGCGGGGGGGCCGAGACCCAGTACTTC
CASSYPEGGGAETQYF
>NA|TRBV29-1|once|TRBJ1-1
TGCAGCGGGAGCGAAATTGAAGCTTTCTTT
CSGSEIEAFF
>NA|TRBV12-3/TRBV12-4|NA|TRBJ2-1
TGTGCCAGCAGACCTAGCGCTGAGCAGTTCTTC
CASRPSAEQFF
>NA|TRBV27|NA|TRBJ1-6
TGTGCCAGCAGTTCCTTGGGAGGGGATGGGTCACCCCTCCACTTT
CASSSLGGDGSPLHF
>TRBD2|TRBV27|few|TRBJ2-2
TGTGCCAGCAGGCTAGCGGGGGCGAACACCGGGGAGCTGTTTTTT
CASRLAGANTGELFF
>TRBD2|TRBV28|many|TRBJ2-1
TGTGCCAGCAGTTTACCCGGACTAGCGGGGGCAAGAGGTGAGCAGTTCTTC
CASSLPGLAGARGEQFF
>TRBD1|TRBV7-3|many|TRBJ1-1
TGTGCCAGCAGCCATTCAGGGGGCACTGAAGCTTTCTTT
CASSHSGGTEAFF
>TRBD1|TRBV27|few|TRBJ2-7
TGTGCCAGCAGCTCCCCGGGACAGGGGATTGCCCCCTACGAGCAGTACTTC
CASSSPGQGIAPYEQYF
>NA|TRBV6-2/TRBV6-3|few|TRBJ2-7
TGTGCCAGCAGCCCTGACTACGCTGGAACCTACGAGCAGTACTTC
CASSPDYAGTYEQYF
>NA|TRBV10-3|NA|TRBJ2-2
TGTGCCATCAGTGAGGCAACTAGTAGCGCCGGGGAGCTGTTTTTT
CAISEATSSAGELFF
>TRBD2|TRBV29-1|many|TRBJ2-4
TGCAGCGCCAGCGGGAGGAGGGGCATTAATAGAAACATTCAGTACTTC
CSASGRRGINRNIQYF
>TRBD2|TRBV7-2|few|TRBJ2-5
TGTGCCAGCAGCTTAGCAGGGTCTAGCGGGGGGCTGTGGGTAGAGACCCAGTACTTC
CASSLAGSSGGLWVETQYF
>NA|TRBV18|few|TRBJ1-2
TGTGCCAGCTCACCAAGTGAGAACCCACGGCATGGCTACACCTTC
CASSPSENPRHGYTF
>NA|TRBV5-4|NA|TRBJ2-6
TGTGCCAGCAGTATACAGGGTGTGGCGGCCAACGTCCTGACTTTC
CASSIQGVAANVLTF
>TRBD1|TRBV7-7|few|TRBJ2-1
TGTGCCAGCAGCCCATATTACAGTGGGACAGGGGGTTCTGAGCAGTTCTTC
CASSPYYSGTGGSEQFF
>TRBD1|TRBV24-1|few|TRBJ2-2
TGTGCCACCGCATTACAGGGGTCGAACACCGGGGAGCTGTTTTTT
CATALQGSNTGELFF